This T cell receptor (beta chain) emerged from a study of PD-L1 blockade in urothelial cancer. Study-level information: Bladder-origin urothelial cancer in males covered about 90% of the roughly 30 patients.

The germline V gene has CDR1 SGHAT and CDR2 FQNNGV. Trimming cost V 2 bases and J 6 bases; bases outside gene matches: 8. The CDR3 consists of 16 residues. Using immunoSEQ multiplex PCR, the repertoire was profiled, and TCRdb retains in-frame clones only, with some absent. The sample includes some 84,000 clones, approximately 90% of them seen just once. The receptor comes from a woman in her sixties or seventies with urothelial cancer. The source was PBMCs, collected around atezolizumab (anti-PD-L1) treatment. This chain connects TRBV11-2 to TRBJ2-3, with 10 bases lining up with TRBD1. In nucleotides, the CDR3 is TGTGCCAGCAGCTTACTGGGACAGGGGTTCCGGGATACGCAGTATTTT. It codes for CASSLLGQGFRDTQYF.